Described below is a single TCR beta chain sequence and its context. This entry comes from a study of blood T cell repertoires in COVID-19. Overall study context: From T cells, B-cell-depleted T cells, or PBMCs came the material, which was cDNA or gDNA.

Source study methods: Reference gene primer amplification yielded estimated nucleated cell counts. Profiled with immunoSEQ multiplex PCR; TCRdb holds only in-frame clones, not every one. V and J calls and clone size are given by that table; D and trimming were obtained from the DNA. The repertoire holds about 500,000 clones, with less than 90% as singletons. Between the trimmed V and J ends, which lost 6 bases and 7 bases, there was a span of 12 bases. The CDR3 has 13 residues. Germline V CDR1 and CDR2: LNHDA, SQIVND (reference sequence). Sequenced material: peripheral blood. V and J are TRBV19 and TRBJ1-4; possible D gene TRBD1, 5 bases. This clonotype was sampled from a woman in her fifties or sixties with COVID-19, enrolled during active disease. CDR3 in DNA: TGTGCCAGTAGATTGGGGGGAACTGAAAAACTGTTTTTT. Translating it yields CASRLGGTEKLFF.